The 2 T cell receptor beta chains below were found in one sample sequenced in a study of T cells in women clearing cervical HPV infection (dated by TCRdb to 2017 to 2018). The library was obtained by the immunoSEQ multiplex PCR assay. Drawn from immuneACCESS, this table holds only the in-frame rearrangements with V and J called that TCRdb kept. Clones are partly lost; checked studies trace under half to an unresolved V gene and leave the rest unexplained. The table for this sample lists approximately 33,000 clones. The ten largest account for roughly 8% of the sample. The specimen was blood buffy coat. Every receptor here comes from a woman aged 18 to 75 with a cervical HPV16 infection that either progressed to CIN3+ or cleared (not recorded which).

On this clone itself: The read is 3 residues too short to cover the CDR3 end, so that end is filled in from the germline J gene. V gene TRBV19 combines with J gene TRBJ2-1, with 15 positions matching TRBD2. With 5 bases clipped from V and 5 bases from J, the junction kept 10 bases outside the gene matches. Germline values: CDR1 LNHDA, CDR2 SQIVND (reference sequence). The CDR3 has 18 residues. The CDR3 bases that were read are TGTGCCAGTAGTCTCGGACTAGCGGGGGGGCTCCTTGACAATGAG. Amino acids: CASSLGLAGGLLDNE. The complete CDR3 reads CASSLGLAGGLLDNEQFF.

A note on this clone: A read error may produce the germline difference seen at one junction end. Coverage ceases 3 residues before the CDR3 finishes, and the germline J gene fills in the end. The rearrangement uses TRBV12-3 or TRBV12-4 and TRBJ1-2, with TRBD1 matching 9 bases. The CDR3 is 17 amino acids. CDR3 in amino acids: CASSFGINTGGGQPYTF. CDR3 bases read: TGTGCTAGCAGTTTCGGAATAAATACAGGGGGCGGGCAGCCC.